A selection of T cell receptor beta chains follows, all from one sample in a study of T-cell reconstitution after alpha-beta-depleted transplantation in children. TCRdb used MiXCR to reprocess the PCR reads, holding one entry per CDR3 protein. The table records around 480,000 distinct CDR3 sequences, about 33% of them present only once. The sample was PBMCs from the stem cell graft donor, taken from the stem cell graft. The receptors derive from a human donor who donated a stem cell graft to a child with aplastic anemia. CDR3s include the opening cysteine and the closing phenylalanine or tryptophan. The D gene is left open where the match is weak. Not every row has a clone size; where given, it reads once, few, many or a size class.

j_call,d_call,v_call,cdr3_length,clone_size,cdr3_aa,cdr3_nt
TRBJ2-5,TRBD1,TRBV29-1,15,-,CSVGPGTGSKETQYF,TGCAGCGTGGGGCCCGGGACAGGGTCGAAGGAGACCCAGTACTTC
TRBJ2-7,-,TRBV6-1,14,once,CASVDHGGVDEQYF,TGTGCCAGCGTAGACCACGGGGGCGTGGACGAGCAGTACTTC
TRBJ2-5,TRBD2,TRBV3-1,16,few,CASSPTAGGSQETQYF,TGTGCCAGCAGCCCTACCGCGGGAGGGAGTCAAGAGACCCAGTACTTC
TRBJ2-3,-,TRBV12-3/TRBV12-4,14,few,CASRRFGATDTQYF,TGTGCCAGCAGGCGGTTTGGAGCGACAGATACGCAGTATTTT
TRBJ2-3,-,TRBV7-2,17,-,CASSSAYAIQGSDTQYF,TGTGCCAGCAGCTCCGCTTACGCCATACAGGGTTCGGATACGCAGTATTTT
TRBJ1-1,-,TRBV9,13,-,CASSANRNTEAFF,TGTGCCAGCAGCGCAAACAGGAACACTGAAGCTTTCTTT
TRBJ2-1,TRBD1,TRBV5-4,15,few,CASSPGQVVYNEQFF,TGTGCCAGCAGCCCGGGACAGGTCGTTTACAATGAGCAGTTCTTC
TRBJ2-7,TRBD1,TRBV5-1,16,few,CASSLATTGGGYEQYF,TGCGCCAGCAGCTTGGCCACGACAGGGGGAGGATACGAGCAGTACTTC
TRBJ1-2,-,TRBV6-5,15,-,CASSYEGRSPYGYTF,TGTGCCAGCAGTTACGAGGGCAGGAGCCCCTATGGCTACACCTTC
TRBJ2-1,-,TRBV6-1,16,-,CASSANIASSYNEQFF,TGTGCCAGCAGCGCCAACATAGCTAGCTCCTACAATGAGCAGTTCTTC
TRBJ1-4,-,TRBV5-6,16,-,CASSFGLETSNEKLFF,TGTGCCAGCAGCTTTGGGCTAGAGACATCTAATGAAAAACTGTTTTTT
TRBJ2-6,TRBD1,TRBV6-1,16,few,CASTGEGASGANVLTF,TGTGCCAGCACCGGTGAGGGGGCTTCCGGGGCCAACGTCCTGACTTTC
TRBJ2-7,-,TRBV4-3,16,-,CASSQGFGRRGYEQYF,TGCGCCAGCAGCCAGGGCTTCGGTAGGCGCGGCTACGAGCAGTACTTC
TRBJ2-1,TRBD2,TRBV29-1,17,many,CSVEEEGALAGNNEQFF,TGCAGCGTTGAAGAAGAAGGGGCACTAGCGGGAAACAATGAGCAGTTCTTC
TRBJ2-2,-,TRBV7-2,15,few,CASSLVVHNHGELFF,TGTGCCAGCAGCTTAGTGGTCCACAATCACGGGGAGCTGTTTTTT
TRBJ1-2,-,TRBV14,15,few,CASSQESKGHGGYTF,TGTGCCAGCAGCCAAGAATCCAAAGGGCATGGTGGCTACACCTTC
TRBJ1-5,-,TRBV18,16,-,CASSPGMGGRNQPQHF,TGTGCCAGCTCACCGGGGATGGGAGGGCGCAATCAGCCCCAGCATTTT
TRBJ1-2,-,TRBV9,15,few,CASSPDRSVVDGYTF,TGTGCCAGCAGCCCGGACCGGAGTGTCGTAGATGGCTACACCTTC
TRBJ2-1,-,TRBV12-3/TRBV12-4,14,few,CASSFTGGWDEQFF,TGTGCCAGCAGTTTTACAGGCGGCTGGGATGAGCAGTTCTTC
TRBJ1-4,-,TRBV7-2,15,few,CASSQQGATNEKLFF,TGTGCCAGCAGCCAGCAGGGCGCAACTAATGAAAAACTGTTTTTT
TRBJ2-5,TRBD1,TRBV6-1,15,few,CASSEPGTVQETQYF,TGTGCCAGCAGTGAACCCGGGACAGTACAAGAGACCCAGTACTTC
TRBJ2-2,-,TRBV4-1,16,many,CASSQGRGAHLGELFF,TGCGCCAGCAGCCAAGGAAGGGGGGCGCATCTCGGGGAGCTGTTTTTT
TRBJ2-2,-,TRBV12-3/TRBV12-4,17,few,CASSAGRPRVSAGELFF,TGTGCCAGCAGTGCGGGACGGCCTCGAGTCAGTGCCGGGGAGCTGTTTTTT
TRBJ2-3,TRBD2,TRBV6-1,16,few,CASSEAGSGRRDTQYF,TGTGCCAGCAGTGAAGCCGGTAGCGGGAGACGAGATACGCAGTATTTT
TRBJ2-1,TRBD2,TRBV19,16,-,CASSSGGLAGHNEQFF,TGTGCCAGTAGTAGTGGGGGACTAGCGGGACACAATGAGCAGTTCTTC
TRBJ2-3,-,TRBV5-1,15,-,CASSSNGGSTDTQYF,TGCGCCAGCAGCTCCAACGGAGGTAGCACAGATACGCAGTATTTT
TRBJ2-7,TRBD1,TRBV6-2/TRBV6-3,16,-,CASSLTGGRSSYEQYF,TGTGCCAGCAGCCTGACAGGGGGCAGAAGCTCCTACGAGCAGTACTTC
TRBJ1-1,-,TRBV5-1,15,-,CASNLGSGAGTEAFF,TGCGCCAGCAACCTGGGGTCGGGGGCCGGCACTGAAGCTTTCTTT
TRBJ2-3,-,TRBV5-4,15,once,CASSRDFSVTDTQYF,TGTGCCAGCAGTCGGGACTTTTCGGTGACAGATACGCAGTATTTT
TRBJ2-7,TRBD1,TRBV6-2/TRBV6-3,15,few,CASSPRGQGYHEQYF,TGTGCCAGCAGTCCTCGGGGACAGGGATACCACGAGCAGTACTTC
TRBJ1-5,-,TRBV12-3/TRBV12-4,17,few,CASSLSPGRGDWQPQHF,TGTGCCAGCAGTTTATCCCCTGGACGAGGGGATTGGCAGCCCCAGCATTTT
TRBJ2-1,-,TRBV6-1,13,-,CASSERGADEQFF,TGTGCCAGCAGTGAGCGCGGAGCGGATGAGCAGTTCTTC
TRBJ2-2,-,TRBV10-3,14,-,CATRGGENTGELFF,TGTGCCACGAGGGGGGGAGAAAACACCGGGGAGCTGTTTTTT
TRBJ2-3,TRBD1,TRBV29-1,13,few,CSTLDRGRDTQYF,TGCAGCACACTGGACAGGGGTAGGGATACGCAGTATTTT
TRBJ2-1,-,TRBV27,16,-,CASRGGRSPLFGEQFF,TGTGCCAGCAGAGGTGGGAGGTCCCCGTTATTCGGTGAGCAGTTCTTC
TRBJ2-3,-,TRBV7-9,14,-,CASSFSLSTDTQYF,TGTGCCAGCAGCTTCTCCTTGAGCACAGATACGCAGTATTTT
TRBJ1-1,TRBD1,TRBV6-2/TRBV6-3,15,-,CASSSWTGLSPEAFF,TGTGCCAGCAGTTCTTGGACAGGGCTAAGCCCTGAAGCTTTCTTT
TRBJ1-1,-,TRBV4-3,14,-,CASSQDRQYTEAFF,TGCGCCAGCAGCCAAGATCGGCAGTACACTGAAGCTTTCTTT
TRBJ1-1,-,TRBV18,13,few,CASLAGINTEAFF,TGTGCCAGCCTAGCGGGAATAAACACTGAAGCTTTCTTT